The following is a T cell receptor (beta chain) sequence with its context. The antigen remains undetermined. The data belong to a study of T cells after posttransplantation cyclophosphamide. The CDR3 is made up of 14 amino acids. V was cut by 0 bases and J by 5 bases, with 10 bases left in between. The germline gives CDR1 ENHRY, CDR2 SYGVKD. Sequenced by immunoSEQ multiplex PCR; TCRdb stores in-frame clones only, minus some. The sample has about 28,000 clones; roughly 90% are singletons. Points from the study as a whole: Recipient CMV seropositivity and CMV reactivation strongly tracked TRB clonality. Donor CD8+ memory clones often dominated recipient blood repertoires at later times.

The receptor was isolated from a man aged 50-60 years. The specimen was PBMCs. The chain employs TRBV10-3 and TRBJ2-5; a weak D match, TRBD2 (5 bases). The CDR3 region is CAISESRVGETQYF. The DNA of the CDR3 is TGTGCCATCAGTGAGTCGAGGGTCGGTGAGACCCAGTACTTC.